This T cell receptor beta chain was captured in a study of CD8 T cells in ankylosing spondylitis. Per the germline V gene, CDR1 is SGHRS and CDR2 is YFSETQ. Trimming took 4 bases from V and 8 from J, leaving 8 bases between them. The CDR3 is made up of 11 amino acids. As the method for making TCR beta libraries, quantitative 5'-RACE with molecular barcodes was used. From the 5' RACE reads, TCRdb called clonotypes with MiXCR, one entry per CDR3 protein. The sample contains under 150,000 distinct CDR3 sequences, about a tenth of which appear only once. This clonotype was counted many times. Its antigen is undetermined. Notes on the study in general: Among TCR beta sequences, a motif of under ten highly homologous variants appeared characteristic of ankylosing spondylitis blood. Disease-associated clonotypes exhibited CD8+ identity and were relatively infrequent in peripheral blood.

The sample consisted of blood, either unsorted or a sorted T cell fraction (not recorded which). The chain links TRBV5-1 to TRBJ2-3; tentatively, D is TRBD2 (5 bases). This TCR derives from a male donor with ankylosing spondylitis or in good health (not recorded which). The CDR3 reads CASSTEGTQYF. The CDR3 DNA reads as TGCGCCAGCAGCACCGAGGGTACGCAGTATTTT.